Listed here is a single TCR beta chain. These data come from a study of tumor-infiltrating lymphocytes in primary liver carcinoma. Germline values: CDR1 SGHAT, CDR2 FQNNGV. The CDR3 has 17 amino acids. Unsorted bulk tissue, 20-30 mg of it, served as the source for co-extraction of RNA and DNA. Using a constant-region primer together with ProtoScript II reverse transcriptase, TCR beta cDNA was made from about 500 ng of total RNA. Three nested multiplex PCR rounds of slightly modified ARM-PCR generated TCR beta libraries. The opening two PCR rounds, about 11 cycles each, paired TRBV1-TRBV30 forward primers with a C-beta reverse primer. TCRdb reprocessed the multiplex PCR reads with MiXCR, giving one entry per CDR3 protein. The data contain about 190,000 distinct CDR3 sequences, around four fifths of them singletons.

The receptor was isolated from a man aged 40-49 years with primary liver carcinoma and hepatitis B virus infection. The specimen sequenced was tumor tissue from primary liver carcinoma. The chain has TRBV11-2 and TRBJ1-5; D tentatively reads TRBD1 or TRBD2 (5 bases each). The end of the DNA aligns better with TRBJ2-3, so the J call may be wrong. CDR3 DNA: TGTGCCAGCAGCTCACTAGGGGTAACAGTGAGCAATCAGCCCCAGTATTTT. This translates into CASSSLGVTVSNQPQYF.